This T cell receptor (beta chain) derives from a study of vaccination and CD4 T cells after COVID-19. Study in general: Cells were stimulated with overlapping spike peptide pools from SARS-CoV-2, HCoV-NL63, HCoV-OC43 and HCoV-229E.

Sequencing of cultured CD4+ T cell DNA used the Oncomine TCR Beta short-read assay. TCRdb processed the PCR reads anew with MiXCR; each CDR3 protein has one entry. The sample contains some 3,500 distinct CDR3 sequences, 38% of which appear only once. On this clonotype itself: Its antigen is not identified.

Trimming pared 5 bases from V and 4 bases from J, leaving 14 bases between. From germline, CDR1 is LGHDT and CDR2 YNNKEL (reference sequence). CDR3 size: 14 residues. Noted treatment: approximately nine-day PBMC culture with coronavirus spike peptide pools or control peptides (ViraFEST assay). The TCR originated in a human donor who had recovered from COVID-19. This rearrangement joins TRBV3-1 to TRBJ1-2; possible D gene TRBD1, 6 bases. The sequenced sample was CD4+ T cells from blood, cultured in vitro. The CDR3 protein is CASSGRGAVYGYTF. For the CDR3, the DNA is TGTGCCAGCAGCGGGCGGGGGGCCGTCTATGGCTACACCTTC.